This is a list of T cell receptor beta chains from one sample in a study of T cell responses to AZD1222 COVID-19 vaccine. Assay used: immunoSEQ multiplex PCR; TCRdb lists only in-frame clones, some missing. The repertoire consists of around 140,000 clones, with around nine tenths occurring once and the leading ten covering roughly 4%. The sample here was peripheral blood, taken 28 days after the second AZD1222 dose. The receptors stem from an adult who received the AZD1222 COVID-19 vaccine. The CDR3 runs from the conserved cysteine through the conserved F or W. D genes are given only for firm matches. The listing skips clone size in some rows; elsewhere it reads once, few, many or a size class.

J gene: TRBJ1-1
clone size: NA
V gene: TRBV9
D gene: NA
CDR3 DNA: TGTGCCAGCAGCGTAGGCCCGGAGGAGACTGAAGCTTTCTTT
CDR3 protein: CASSVGPEETEAFF

J gene: TRBJ1-2
clone size: NA
V gene: TRBV5-1
D gene: NA
CDR3 DNA: TGCGCCAGCAGCTTGCGGGGAAACTATGGCTACACCTTC
CDR3 protein: CASSLRGNYGYTF

J gene: TRBJ1-2
clone size: once
V gene: TRBV11-2
D gene: NA
CDR3 DNA: TGTGCCAGCAGCTTAGGCGGGGCCACGAACTATGGCTACACCTTC
CDR3 protein: CASSLGGATNYGYTF

J gene: TRBJ2-1
clone size: once
V gene: TRBV7-9
D gene: TRBD2
CDR3 DNA: TGTGCCAGCAGCGCCCGACTAGCGGGAGCCTACAATGAGCAGTTCTTC
CDR3 protein: CASSARLAGAYNEQFF

J gene: TRBJ1-3
clone size: NA
V gene: TRBV10-3
D gene: TRBD1
CDR3 DNA: TGTGCCATCAGACGACAGGGAAGGGGAGGAAAAGGAAACACCATATATTTT
CDR3 protein: CAIRRQGRGGKGNTIYF

J gene: TRBJ1-5
clone size: NA
V gene: TRBV28
D gene: NA
CDR3 DNA: TGTGCCAGCAGTTACAATCAGCCCCAGCATTTT
CDR3 protein: CASSYNQPQHF

J gene: TRBJ1-1
clone size: NA
V gene: TRBV19
D gene: NA
CDR3 DNA: TGTGCCAGTAGTCCGTCTAGGGTAGGAGCTGAAGCTTTCTTT
CDR3 protein: CASSPSRVGAEAFF

J gene: TRBJ1-1
clone size: NA
V gene: TRBV7-4
D gene: NA
CDR3 DNA: TGTGCCAGCAGCGTTTCCAGGGCAAAGACTGAAGCTTTCTTT
CDR3 protein: CASSVSRAKTEAFF

J gene: TRBJ1-4
clone size: NA
V gene: TRBV7-8
D gene: TRBD1
CDR3 DNA: TGTGCCAGCAGCCAGGGGGCAGGGACCGCAACTAATGAAAAACTGTTTTTT
CDR3 protein: CASSQGAGTATNEKLFF

J gene: TRBJ2-1
clone size: once
V gene: TRBV13
D gene: TRBD2
CDR3 DNA: TGTGCCAGTAGCGGGAGCCTGGTCGATGAGCAGTTCTTC
CDR3 protein: CASSGSLVDEQFF

J gene: TRBJ1-1
clone size: once
V gene: TRBV5-1
D gene: NA
CDR3 DNA: TGCGCCAGCAGCTTGTGGAGCAGCACTAACACTGAAGCTTTCTTT
CDR3 protein: CASSLWSSTNTEAFF

J gene: TRBJ2-7
clone size: NA
V gene: TRBV20-1
D gene: TRBD2
CDR3 DNA: TGCAGTGCTAGTTTTCTCGGGGCTAGCGGGCCCTACGAGCAGTACTTC
CDR3 protein: CSASFLGASGPYEQYF

J gene: TRBJ2-3
clone size: NA
V gene: TRBV5-6
D gene: NA
CDR3 DNA: TGTGCCAGCAGCTTGAGCCTCTCAACGCAGTATTTT
CDR3 protein: CASSLSLSTQYF

J gene: TRBJ2-1
clone size: NA
V gene: TRBV19
D gene: NA
CDR3 DNA: TGTGCCAGTAGTATGTGGATTTATAATTACAATGAGCAGTTCTTC
CDR3 protein: CASSMWIYNYNEQFF

J gene: TRBJ2-7
clone size: NA
V gene: TRBV18
D gene: TRBD1
CDR3 DNA: TGTGCCAGCTCAGGGGAGTGGCGCATCGGACAGGCATTCTACGAGCAGTACTTC
CDR3 protein: CASSGEWRIGQAFYEQYF

J gene: TRBJ2-4
clone size: NA
V gene: TRBV9
D gene: NA
CDR3 DNA: TGTGCCAGCAGCGGGGCAGGGGTTGCCAAAAACATTCAGTACTTC
CDR3 protein: CASSGAGVAKNIQYF

J gene: TRBJ2-1
clone size: NA
V gene: TRBV5-6
D gene: TRBD1
CDR3 DNA: TGTGCCAGCAGCTTGGCCGGGTCAGGGGGCAATGAGCAGTTCTTC
CDR3 protein: CASSLAGSGGNEQFF

J gene: TRBJ2-3
clone size: NA
V gene: TRBV5-4
D gene: NA
CDR3 DNA: TGTGCCAGTCAGGGGTGGAATACGCAGTATTTT
CDR3 protein: CASQGWNTQYF

J gene: TRBJ2-7
clone size: NA
V gene: TRBV5-6
D gene: TRBD1
CDR3 DNA: TGTGCCAGCAATGACAGGGGGCACGAGCAGTACTTC
CDR3 protein: CASNDRGHEQYF

J gene: TRBJ2-7
clone size: NA
V gene: TRBV19
D gene: NA
CDR3 DNA: TGTGCCAGTAGTATTGCGTCGGAGACCTACGAGCAGTACTTC
CDR3 protein: CASSIASETYEQYF

J gene: TRBJ2-6
clone size: once
V gene: TRBV4-2
D gene: NA
CDR3 DNA: TGTGCCAGCAGAGGTTCCGGGGCCAACGTCCTGACTTTC
CDR3 protein: CASRGSGANVLTF

J gene: TRBJ1-1
clone size: NA
V gene: TRBV2
D gene: NA
CDR3 DNA: TGTGCCAGCATGATCCGGTTGGGAGGCACTGAAGCTTTCTTT
CDR3 protein: CASMIRLGGTEAFF

J gene: TRBJ2-3
clone size: NA
V gene: TRBV6-1
D gene: NA
CDR3 DNA: TGTGCCAGCAGTGGACATGCCCTAACTAGCACAGATACGCAGTATTTT
CDR3 protein: CASSGHALTSTDTQYF

J gene: TRBJ2-7
clone size: once
V gene: TRBV4-2
D gene: TRBD1
CDR3 DNA: TGTGCCAGCAGCCAATCGGACAGGGGGATCAGCGAGCAGTACTTC
CDR3 protein: CASSQSDRGISEQYF

J gene: TRBJ1-6
clone size: NA
V gene: TRBV11-1
D gene: NA
CDR3 DNA: TGTGCCAGCAGCTTAGACGGTCCCCTCCACTTT
CDR3 protein: CASSLDGPLHF

J gene: TRBJ2-7
clone size: NA
V gene: TRBV28
D gene: NA
CDR3 DNA: TGTGCCAGCAAAGACAGGTACGAGCAGTACTTC
CDR3 protein: CASKDRYEQYF

J gene: TRBJ1-2
clone size: once
V gene: TRBV4-3
D gene: TRBD1
CDR3 DNA: TGCGCCAGCAGCCAAGATGGACAGGGCTACGGCTACACCTTC
CDR3 protein: CASSQDGQGYGYTF

J gene: TRBJ2-5
clone size: NA
V gene: TRBV20-1
D gene: NA
CDR3 DNA: TGCAGTGCTCTCTTTGGAGGGGCCCAGTACTTC
CDR3 protein: CSALFGGAQYF

J gene: TRBJ2-7
clone size: once
V gene: TRBV14
D gene: NA
CDR3 DNA: TGTGCCAGCAGCCAAGGGGTATGGGGCTACGAGCAGTACTTC
CDR3 protein: CASSQGVWGYEQYF

J gene: TRBJ1-5
clone size: NA
V gene: TRBV6-6
D gene: NA
CDR3 DNA: TGTGCCAGCAGTTTTCGGCAGCCAAATCAGCCCCAGCATTTT
CDR3 protein: CASSFRQPNQPQHF

J gene: TRBJ2-7
clone size: NA
V gene: TRBV6-2/TRBV6-3
D gene: TRBD1
CDR3 DNA: TGTGCCAGCAGCCCCCCAGGACAGGGAGGCGAGCAGTACTTC
CDR3 protein: CASSPPGQGGEQYF

J gene: TRBJ2-7
clone size: NA
V gene: TRBV9
D gene: TRBD2
CDR3 DNA: TGTGCCAGCAGCCCCGGGAGGGGCTCCTACGAGCAGTACTTC
CDR3 protein: CASSPGRGSYEQYF

J gene: TRBJ2-3
clone size: NA
V gene: TRBV4-1
D gene: NA
CDR3 DNA: TGCGCCAGCAGCCGTGGGACTTTCACAGATACGCAGTATTTT
CDR3 protein: CASSRGTFTDTQYF

J gene: TRBJ1-2
clone size: NA
V gene: TRBV11-2
D gene: NA
CDR3 DNA: TGTGCCAGCAGCAACGGTCCATGGGATGGCTACACCTTC
CDR3 protein: CASSNGPWDGYTF

J gene: TRBJ1-3
clone size: NA
V gene: TRBV9
D gene: NA
CDR3 DNA: TGTGCCAGCAGCGAGGGGGGCTCCTCTGGAAACACCATATATTTT
CDR3 protein: CASSEGGSSGNTIYF

J gene: TRBJ1-4
clone size: NA
V gene: TRBV12-3/TRBV12-4
D gene: NA
CDR3 DNA: TGTGCCAGCAGAGTCGAAGATGAAAAACTGTTTTTT
CDR3 protein: CASRVEDEKLFF

J gene: TRBJ1-3
clone size: NA
V gene: TRBV7-9
D gene: NA
CDR3 DNA: TGTGCCAGCAGCTTAGAGGGCCAGGGTGCAAACACCATATATTTT
CDR3 protein: CASSLEGQGANTIYF

J gene: TRBJ2-1
clone size: NA
V gene: TRBV11-2
D gene: NA
CDR3 DNA: TGTGCCAGCAGCTTCCTAGCGGAGCAGTTCTTC
CDR3 protein: CASSFLAEQFF

J gene: TRBJ1-2
clone size: NA
V gene: TRBV4-3
D gene: NA
CDR3 DNA: TGCGCCAGCAGCCCACGTCGGGGACCCTATGGCTACACCTTC
CDR3 protein: CASSPRRGPYGYTF

J gene: TRBJ1-1
clone size: NA
V gene: TRBV9
D gene: NA
CDR3 DNA: TGTGCCAGCAGCGTAGATCCCCGGGAAGAGGCTTTCTTT
CDR3 protein: CASSVDPREEAFF

J gene: TRBJ2-2
clone size: NA
V gene: TRBV21-1
D gene: NA
CDR3 DNA: TGTGCCAGCAGCAACGGGGCACTAGCGGGGGGGCCTAGGACCGGGGAGCTGTTTTTT
CDR3 protein: CASSNGALAGGPRTGELFF

J gene: TRBJ1-4
clone size: NA
V gene: TRBV24-1
D gene: NA
CDR3 DNA: TGTGCCACCAGTGATTTGCAGGGAGGTCACGAAAAACTGTTTTTT
CDR3 protein: CATSDLQGGHEKLFF

J gene: TRBJ1-2
clone size: NA
V gene: TRBV2
D gene: NA
CDR3 DNA: TGTGCCAGCAGGCAGGGGAGGCAATTAGCTAACTATGGCTACACCTTC
CDR3 protein: CASRQGRQLANYGYTF

J gene: TRBJ2-3
clone size: once
V gene: TRBV7-9
D gene: TRBD2
CDR3 DNA: TGTGCCAGCAGCTTAGTAACTAGCGGGTCAGATACGCAGTATTTT
CDR3 protein: CASSLVTSGSDTQYF

J gene: TRBJ1-1
clone size: NA
V gene: TRBV4-3
D gene: TRBD1
CDR3 DNA: TGCGCCAGCAGTTGGGAGAGGGGGCGCTGGACTGAAGCTTTCTTT
CDR3 protein: CASSWERGRWTEAFF

J gene: TRBJ1-5
clone size: NA
V gene: TRBV27
D gene: TRBD1
CDR3 DNA: TGTGCCAGCAGTAAAAACAGGGGCGATAGCAATCAGCCCCAGCATTTT
CDR3 protein: CASSKNRGDSNQPQHF

J gene: TRBJ1-2
clone size: NA
V gene: TRBV5-1
D gene: NA
CDR3 DNA: TGCGCCAGCAGCTGGACGGGGGAATGGGGCTACACCTTC
CDR3 protein: CASSWTGEWGYTF

J gene: TRBJ1-1
clone size: NA
V gene: TRBV6-5
D gene: TRBD1
CDR3 DNA: TGTGCCAGCAGGACAGGGAACGTTCTTGGTGCTTTCTTT
CDR3 protein: CASRTGNVLGAFF

J gene: TRBJ2-5
clone size: once
V gene: TRBV5-5
D gene: NA
CDR3 DNA: TGTGCCAGCAGCACTGCTTGGACGTCGGGTGGGGAGACCCAGTACTTC
CDR3 protein: CASSTAWTSGGETQYF

J gene: TRBJ1-3
clone size: NA
V gene: TRBV11-2
D gene: NA
CDR3 DNA: TGTGCCAGCAGCTTTGAGGTGGCGGCTGGAAACACCATATATTTT
CDR3 protein: CASSFEVAAGNTIYF

J gene: TRBJ2-5
clone size: once
V gene: TRBV27
D gene: NA
CDR3 DNA: TGTGCCAGCAGTCACAACTGGGGGGCACGGGGAGAGACCCAGTACTTC
CDR3 protein: CASSHNWGARGETQYF

J gene: TRBJ2-1
clone size: NA
V gene: TRBV11-2
D gene: NA
CDR3 DNA: TGTGCCAGCAGCTTAGTCTACAATGAGCAGTTCTTC
CDR3 protein: CASSLVYNEQFF

J gene: TRBJ2-7
clone size: NA
V gene: TRBV27
D gene: TRBD1
CDR3 DNA: TGTGCCAGCAGTTATTCGGACAGGGGGTACGAGCAGTACTTC
CDR3 protein: CASSYSDRGYEQYF

J gene: TRBJ1-1
clone size: once
V gene: TRBV12-3/TRBV12-4
D gene: NA
CDR3 DNA: TGTGCCAGCAGTTTACAGGAGAACACTGAAGCTTTCTTT
CDR3 protein: CASSLQENTEAFF

J gene: TRBJ1-2
clone size: NA
V gene: TRBV15
D gene: NA
CDR3 DNA: TGCGCCACCAGCAGAGATGCGAACGGACACTATGGCTACACCTTC
CDR3 protein: CATSRDANGHYGYTF